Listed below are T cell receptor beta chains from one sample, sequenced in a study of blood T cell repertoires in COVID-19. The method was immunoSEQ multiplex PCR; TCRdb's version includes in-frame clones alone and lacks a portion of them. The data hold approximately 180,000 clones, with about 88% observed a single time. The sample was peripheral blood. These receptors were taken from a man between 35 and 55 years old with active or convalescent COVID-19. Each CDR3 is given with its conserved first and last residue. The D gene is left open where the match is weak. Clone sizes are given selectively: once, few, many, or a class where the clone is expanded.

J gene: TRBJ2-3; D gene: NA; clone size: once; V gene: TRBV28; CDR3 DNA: TGTGCCAGCAGTTTAAAGGTCGGGAGCACAGATACGCAGTATTTT; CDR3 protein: CASSLKVGSTDTQYF
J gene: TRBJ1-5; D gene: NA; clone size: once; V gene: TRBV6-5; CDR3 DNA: TGTGCCAGCAGTCACAGGGAAGGGAGCAATCAGCCCCAGCATTTT; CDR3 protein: CASSHREGSNQPQHF
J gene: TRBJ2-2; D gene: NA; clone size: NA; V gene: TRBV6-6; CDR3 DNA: TGTGCCAGCAGGTTTTTAATTGCCGGGGAGCTGTTTTTT; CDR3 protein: CASRFLIAGELFF
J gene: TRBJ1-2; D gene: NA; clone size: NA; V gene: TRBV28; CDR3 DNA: TGTGCCAGCAGTTTGCTCCTGGGGGAGGGCTATGGCTACACCTTC; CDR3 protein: CASSLLLGEGYGYTF
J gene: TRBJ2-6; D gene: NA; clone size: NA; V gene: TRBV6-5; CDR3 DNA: TGTGCCAGCAGTTTGGGCGGGGACCTAAACGTCCTGACTTTC; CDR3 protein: CASSLGGDLNVLTF
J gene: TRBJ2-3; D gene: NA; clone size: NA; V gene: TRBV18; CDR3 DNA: TGTGCCAGCTCACTGCAGGACAGACTCACAGATACGCAGTATTTT; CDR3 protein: CASSLQDRLTDTQYF
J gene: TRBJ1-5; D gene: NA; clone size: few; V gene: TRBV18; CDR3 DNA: TGTGCCAGCTCACCATTGGGAGGGTCCGAACAGCCCCAGCATTTT; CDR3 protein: CASSPLGGSEQPQHF
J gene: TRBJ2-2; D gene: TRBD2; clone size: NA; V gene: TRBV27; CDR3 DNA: TGTGCCAGCAGTTTATGGTCCGGGGGGGCTAACACCGGGGAGCTGTTTTTT; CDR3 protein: CASSLWSGGANTGELFF
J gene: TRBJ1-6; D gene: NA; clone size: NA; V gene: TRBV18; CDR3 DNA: TGTGCCAGCTCACCTGAAGACAGATATAATTCACCCCTCCACTTT; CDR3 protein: CASSPEDRYNSPLHF
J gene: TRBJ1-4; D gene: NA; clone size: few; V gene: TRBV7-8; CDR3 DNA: TGTGCCAGCAGCTTAGGCTTGGGGCAGCCATATGAAAAACTGTTTTTT; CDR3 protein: CASSLGLGQPYEKLFF
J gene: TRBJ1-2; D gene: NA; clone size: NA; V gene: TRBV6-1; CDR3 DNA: TGTGCCAGCAGTGAAGGGTCAGGGTCAGATGGCTACACCTTC; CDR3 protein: CASSEGSGSDGYTF
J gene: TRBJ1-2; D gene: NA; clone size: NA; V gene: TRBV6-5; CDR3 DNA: TGTGCCAGCAGTCCCCTGCGGGGTTATGGCTACACCTTC; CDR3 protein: CASSPLRGYGYTF
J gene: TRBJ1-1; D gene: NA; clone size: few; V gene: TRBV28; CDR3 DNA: TGTGCCAGCAGTTTATTTCCCCGGAGGACCTGGGCAAAGAACACTGAAGCTTTCTTT; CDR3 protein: CASSLFPRRTWAKNTEAFF
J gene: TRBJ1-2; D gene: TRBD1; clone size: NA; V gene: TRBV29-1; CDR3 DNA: TGCAGCGGATTCACAGGGGGCGCTGACGGCTACACCTTC; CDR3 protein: CSGFTGGADGYTF
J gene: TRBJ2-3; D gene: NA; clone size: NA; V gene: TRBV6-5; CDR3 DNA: TGTGCCAGCAGTTACCCAGGCACAGATACGCAGTATTTT; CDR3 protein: CASSYPGTDTQYF
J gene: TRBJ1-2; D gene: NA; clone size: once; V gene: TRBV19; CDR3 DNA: TGTGCCAGTGCCGGAGTGGGTGTAGGTCGGTATGGCTACACCTTC; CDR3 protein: CASAGVGVGRYGYTF
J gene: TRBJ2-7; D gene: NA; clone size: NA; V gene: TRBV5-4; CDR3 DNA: TGTGCCAGCAGCCTAAGGGCAGGGGGGTCTTTCTACGAGCAGTACTTC; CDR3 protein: CASSLRAGGSFYEQYF
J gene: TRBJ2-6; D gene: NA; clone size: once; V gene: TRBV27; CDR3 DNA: TGTGCCAGCAGTTTATCTCCCAGAGGCTCTGGGGCCAACGTCCTGACTTTC; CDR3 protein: CASSLSPRGSGANVLTF
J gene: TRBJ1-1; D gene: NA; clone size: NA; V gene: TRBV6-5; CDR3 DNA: TGTGCCAGCAGGCCAAAGAAACCAGGGCCCGCGGCTTTCTTT; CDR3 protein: CASRPKKPGPAAFF
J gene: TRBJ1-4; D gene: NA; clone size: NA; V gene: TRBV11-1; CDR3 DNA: TGTGCCAGCCGTGGCAGACTTAATGAAAAACTGTTTTTT; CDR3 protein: CASRGRLNEKLFF
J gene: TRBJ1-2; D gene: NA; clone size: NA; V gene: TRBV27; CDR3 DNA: TGTGCCAGCAGTTCTGGACAGAAAACTGATGGCTACACCTTC; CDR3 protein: CASSSGQKTDGYTF
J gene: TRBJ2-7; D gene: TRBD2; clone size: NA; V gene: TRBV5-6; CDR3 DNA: TGTGCCAGCAGCTTACCCGGGACTAGCGGCTTGGAGCAGTACTTC; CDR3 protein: CASSLPGTSGLEQYF
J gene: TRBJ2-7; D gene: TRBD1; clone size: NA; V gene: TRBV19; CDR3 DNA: TGTGCCAGTAGCGTGACAGGGCTCCACGAGCAGTACTTC; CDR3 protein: CASSVTGLHEQYF
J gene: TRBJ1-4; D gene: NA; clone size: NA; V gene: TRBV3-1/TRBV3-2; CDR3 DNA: TGTGCCAGCAGCCAAGACAGAGGAGGGTACGGGTTGAATGAAAAACTGTTTTTT; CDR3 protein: CASSQDRGGYGLNEKLFF
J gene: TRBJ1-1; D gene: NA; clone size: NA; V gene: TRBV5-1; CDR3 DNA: TGCGCCAGCAGCCCCTCCGGTACAGGTGCTTTCTTT; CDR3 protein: CASSPSGTGAFF
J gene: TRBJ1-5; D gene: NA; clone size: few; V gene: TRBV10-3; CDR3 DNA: TGTGCCATCGGGCAGGGTATCGATCAGCCCCAGCATTTT; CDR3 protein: CAIGQGIDQPQHF
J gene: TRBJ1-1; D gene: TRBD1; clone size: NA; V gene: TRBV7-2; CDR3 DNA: TGTGCCAGCAGCCCCCGGACAGGAACCTACACTGAAGCTTTCTTT; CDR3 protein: CASSPRTGTYTEAFF
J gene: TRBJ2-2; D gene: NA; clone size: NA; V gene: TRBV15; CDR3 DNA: TGTGCCACCAGCAGAACGGGAAGGGTTGGGACCGGGGAGCTGTTTTTT; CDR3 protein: CATSRTGRVGTGELFF
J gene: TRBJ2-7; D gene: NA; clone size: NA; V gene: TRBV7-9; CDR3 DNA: TGTGCCAGCAGCTTGAATACGGGTCCGTACGAGCAGTACTTC; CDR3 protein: CASSLNTGPYEQYF
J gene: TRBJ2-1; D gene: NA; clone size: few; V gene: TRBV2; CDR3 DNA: TGTGCCAGCAGTTACGACAGCACGGGAGCTTATGAGCAGTTCTTC; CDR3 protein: CASSYDSTGAYEQFF
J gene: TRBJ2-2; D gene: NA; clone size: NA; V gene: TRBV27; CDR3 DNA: TGTGCCACCTGGGCAGGGACGAACACCGGGGAGCTGTTTTTT; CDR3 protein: CATWAGTNTGELFF
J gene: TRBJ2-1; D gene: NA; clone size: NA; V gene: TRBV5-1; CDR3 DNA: TGCGCCAGCAGCTTGCGAGTAAGTTCCAATGAGCAGTTCTTC; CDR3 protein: CASSLRVSSNEQFF
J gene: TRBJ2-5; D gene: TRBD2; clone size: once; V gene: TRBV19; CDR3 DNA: TGTGCCAGTAGTCTAACTAGCGGGGGGGCCGAGACCCAGTACTTC; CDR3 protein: CASSLTSGGAETQYF
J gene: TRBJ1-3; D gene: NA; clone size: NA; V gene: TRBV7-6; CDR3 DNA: TGTGCCAGCAGCCCTGGCGGGTGGAGCTCTGGAAACACCATATATTTT; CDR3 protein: CASSPGGWSSGNTIYF
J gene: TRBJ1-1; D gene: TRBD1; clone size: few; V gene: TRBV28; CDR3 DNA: TGTGCCAGCAGTCCCGTCGGGCAGGGGGTTTGGAACACTGAAGCTTTCTTT; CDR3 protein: CASSPVGQGVWNTEAFF
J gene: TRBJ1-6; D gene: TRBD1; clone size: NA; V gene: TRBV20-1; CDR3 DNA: TGCAGTGCTAGTGGTACAGGGGGCACGAATTCACCCCTCCACTTT; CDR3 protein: CSASGTGGTNSPLHF
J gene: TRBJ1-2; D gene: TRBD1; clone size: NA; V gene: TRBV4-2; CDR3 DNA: TGTGCCAGCAGCCATGGACAGGGGGACGGCTACACCTTC; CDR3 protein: CASSHGQGDGYTF
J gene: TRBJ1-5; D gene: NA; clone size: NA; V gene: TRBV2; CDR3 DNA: TGTGCCAGCACAGGGGATGGCAATCAGCCCCAGCATTTT; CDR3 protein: CASTGDGNQPQHF
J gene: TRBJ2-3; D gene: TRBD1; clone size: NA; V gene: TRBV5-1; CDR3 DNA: TGCGCCAGCAGCTCCGACAGGGGCACAGATACGCAGTATTTT; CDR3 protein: CASSSDRGTDTQYF
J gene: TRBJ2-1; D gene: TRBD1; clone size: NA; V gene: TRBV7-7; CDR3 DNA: TGTGCTAGCAGCTCGGACAGGCTGGACAATGAGCAGTTCTTC; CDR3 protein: CASSSDRLDNEQFF
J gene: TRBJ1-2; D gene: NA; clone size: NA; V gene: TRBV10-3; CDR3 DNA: TGTGCCATCAGTGAGGAGGGGGTGGGGAACGGCTACACCTTC; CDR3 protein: CAISEEGVGNGYTF
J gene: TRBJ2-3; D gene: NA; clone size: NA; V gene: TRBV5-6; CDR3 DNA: TGTGCCAGCAGCTTGATGTTAAGGGGGACCTCATCAGATACGCAGTATTTT; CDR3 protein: CASSLMLRGTSSDTQYF
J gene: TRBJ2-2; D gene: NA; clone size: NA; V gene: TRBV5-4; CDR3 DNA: TGTGCCAGCAGCAATGGGGGGGCAGGGAACACCGGGGAGCTGTTTTTT; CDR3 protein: CASSNGGAGNTGELFF
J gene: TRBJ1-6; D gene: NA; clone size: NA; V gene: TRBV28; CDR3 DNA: TGTGCCAGCAGTGCCTTTTCGGGTAGCTCCTATAATTCACCCCTCCACTTT; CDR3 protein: CASSAFSGSSYNSPLHF
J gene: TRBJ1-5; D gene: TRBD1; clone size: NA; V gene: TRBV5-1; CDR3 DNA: TGCGCCAGCAGCCGCGGACAGGGTGATCAGCCCCAGCATTTT; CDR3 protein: CASSRGQGDQPQHF
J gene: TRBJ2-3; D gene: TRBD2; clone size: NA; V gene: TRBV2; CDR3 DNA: TGTGCCAGAGCATCTATATGGCGGGAGGACACAGATACGCAGTATTTT; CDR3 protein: CARASIWREDTDTQYF